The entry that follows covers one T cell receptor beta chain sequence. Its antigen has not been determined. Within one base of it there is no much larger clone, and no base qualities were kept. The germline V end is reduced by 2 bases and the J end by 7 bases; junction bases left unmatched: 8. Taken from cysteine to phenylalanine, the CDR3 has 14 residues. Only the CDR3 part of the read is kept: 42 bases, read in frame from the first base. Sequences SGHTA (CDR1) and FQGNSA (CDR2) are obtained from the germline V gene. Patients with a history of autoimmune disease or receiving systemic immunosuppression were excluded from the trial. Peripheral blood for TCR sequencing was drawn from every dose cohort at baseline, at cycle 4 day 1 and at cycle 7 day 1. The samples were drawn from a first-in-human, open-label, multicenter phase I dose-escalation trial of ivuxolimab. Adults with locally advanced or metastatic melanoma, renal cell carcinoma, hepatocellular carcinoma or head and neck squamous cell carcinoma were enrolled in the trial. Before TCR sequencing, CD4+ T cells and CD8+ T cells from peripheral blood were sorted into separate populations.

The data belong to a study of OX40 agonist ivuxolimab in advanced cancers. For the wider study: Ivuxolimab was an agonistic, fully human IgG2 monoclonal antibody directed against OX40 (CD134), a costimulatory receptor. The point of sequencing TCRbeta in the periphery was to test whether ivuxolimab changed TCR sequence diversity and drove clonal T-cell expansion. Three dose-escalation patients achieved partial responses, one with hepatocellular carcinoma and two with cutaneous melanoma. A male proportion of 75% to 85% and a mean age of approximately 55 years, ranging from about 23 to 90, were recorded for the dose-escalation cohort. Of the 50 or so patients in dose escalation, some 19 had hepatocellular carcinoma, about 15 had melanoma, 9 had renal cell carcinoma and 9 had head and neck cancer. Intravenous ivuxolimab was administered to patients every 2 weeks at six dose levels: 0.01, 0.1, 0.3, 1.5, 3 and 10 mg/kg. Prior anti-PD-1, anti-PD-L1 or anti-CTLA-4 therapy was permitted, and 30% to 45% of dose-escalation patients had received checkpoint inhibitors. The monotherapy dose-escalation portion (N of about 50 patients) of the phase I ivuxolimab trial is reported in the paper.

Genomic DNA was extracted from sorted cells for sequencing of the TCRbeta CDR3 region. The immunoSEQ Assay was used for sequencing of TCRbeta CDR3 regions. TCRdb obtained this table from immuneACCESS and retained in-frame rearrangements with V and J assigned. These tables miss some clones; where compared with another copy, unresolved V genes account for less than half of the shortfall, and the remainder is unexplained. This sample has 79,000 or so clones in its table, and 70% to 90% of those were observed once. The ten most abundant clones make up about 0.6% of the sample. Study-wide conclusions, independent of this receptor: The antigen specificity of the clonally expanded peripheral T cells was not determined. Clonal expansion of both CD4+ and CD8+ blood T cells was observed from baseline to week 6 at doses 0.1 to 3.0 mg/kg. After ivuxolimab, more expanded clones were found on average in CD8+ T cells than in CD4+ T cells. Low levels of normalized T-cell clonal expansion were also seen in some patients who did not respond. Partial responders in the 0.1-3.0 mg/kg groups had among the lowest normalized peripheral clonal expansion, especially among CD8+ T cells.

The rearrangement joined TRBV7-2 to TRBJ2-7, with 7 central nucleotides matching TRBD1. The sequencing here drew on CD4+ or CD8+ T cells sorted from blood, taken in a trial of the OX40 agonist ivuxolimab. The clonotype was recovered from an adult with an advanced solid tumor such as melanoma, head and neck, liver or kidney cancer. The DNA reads TGTGCCAGCAGCTTAAACCACAGGGGTATGGAGCAGTACTTC. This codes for CASSLNHRGMEQYF.